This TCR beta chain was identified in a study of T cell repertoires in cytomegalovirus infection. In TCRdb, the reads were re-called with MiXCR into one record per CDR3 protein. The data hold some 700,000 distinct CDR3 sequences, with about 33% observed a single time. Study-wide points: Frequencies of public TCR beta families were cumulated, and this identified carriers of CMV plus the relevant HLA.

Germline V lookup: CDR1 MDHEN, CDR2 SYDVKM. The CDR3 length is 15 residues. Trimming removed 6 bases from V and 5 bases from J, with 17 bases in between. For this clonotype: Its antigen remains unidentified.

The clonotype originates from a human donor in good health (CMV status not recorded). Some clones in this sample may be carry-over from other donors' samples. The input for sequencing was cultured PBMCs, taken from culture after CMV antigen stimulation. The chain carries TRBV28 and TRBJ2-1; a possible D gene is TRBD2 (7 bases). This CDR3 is CASRTGGGIDNEQFF. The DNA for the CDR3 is TGTGCCAGCAGGACTGGGGGGGGCATCGACAATGAGCAGTTCTTC.